The rows below give T cell receptor beta chains drawn from one sample of a study of cytomegalovirus exposure and HLA in healthy donors. The repertoire was sequenced with immunoSEQ multiplex PCR; TCRdb's copy has only in-frame clones and lacks some. The repertoire holds around 180,000 clones, roughly 87% seen once, with 0.2% to 0.3% in the top ten. The specimen was PBMCs. The receptors originated from a girl under three years old in good health and CMV-seronegative. Both conserved end residues are part of each CDR3. Each record gives: D gene, J gene, clone size, V gene, CDR3 DNA, CDR3 protein. D genes are given only for firm matches. Some rows mark clone size as missing; the rest say once, few, many or name a class of expanded clone.

TRBD1	TRBJ1-5	-	TRBV18	TGTGCCAGCTCAACAGAGACAGGGCCCGGCCAGCCCCAGCATTTT	CASSTETGPGQPQHF
-	TRBJ2-1	-	TRBV6-1	TGTGCCAGCAGTGAAGCTAACAATGAGCAGTTCTTC	CASSEANNEQFF
-	TRBJ1-4	-	TRBV2	TGTGCCAGCGAGGGGAGGGCTAATGAAAAACTGTTTTTT	CASEGRANEKLFF
TRBD1	TRBJ1-1	-	TRBV11-2	TGTGCCAGCAGCTTCAGACAGGGGAGAACTGAAGCTTTCTTT	CASSFRQGRTEAFF
TRBD2	TRBJ2-3	once	TRBV6-1	TGTGCCAGCAGTGAAGGTCTAGCGGTTGGGGATACGCAGTATTTT	CASSEGLAVGDTQYF
TRBD2	TRBJ2-3	-	TRBV6-4	TGTGCCAGCGCTAGCGGGGACTTTCATACGCAGTATTTT	CASASGDFHTQYF
-	TRBJ1-4	-	TRBV7-8	TGTGCCAGCAGCTTATTCCAGGGTAATGAAAAACTGTTTTTT	CASSLFQGNEKLFF
-	TRBJ1-2	-	TRBV19	TGTGCCAGTAGAGCAGGCTATGGCTACACCTTC	CASRAGYGYTF
-	TRBJ2-7	-	TRBV2	TGTGCCAGCAGTGATCCTCCCTCCCCCCCGCCGCGGGGGCTCCGGATCAAGGCAATCTACGAGCAGTACTTC	CASSDPPSPPPRGLRIKAIYEQYF
-	TRBJ2-2	-	TRBV7-3	TGTGCCAGCAGCTTTAGTAACACCGGGGAGCTGTTTTTT	CASSFSNTGELFF
TRBD1	TRBJ1-6	-	TRBV27	TGTGCCAGCAGTCCGGTACCGACAGGGAATTCACCCCTCCACTTT	CASSPVPTGNSPLHF
-	TRBJ1-1	-	TRBV4-1	TGCGCCAGCAGCCAAGACCTCGGGCTGGCGGGAGACACTGAAGCTTTCTTT	CASSQDLGLAGDTEAFF
TRBD2	TRBJ2-1	-	TRBV6-5	TGTGCCAGCATAAAACCCGGGACTAGTTACCGTGAGCAGTTCTTC	CASIKPGTSYREQFF
-	TRBJ1-6	-	TRBV30	TGTGCCTGGAGCAAGATTCGACAGTATAATTCACCCCTCCACTTT	CAWSKIRQYNSPLHF
-	TRBJ2-5	-	TRBV4-3	TGCGCCAGCAGCCAAGTCCGTACTTCGGGGATAGAGACCCAGTACTTC	CASSQVRTSGIETQYF
TRBD1	TRBJ2-7	few	TRBV6-1	TGTGCCAGCAGTCATGACGGGACAGGGGTCTACGAGCAGTACTTC	CASSHDGTGVYEQYF
-	TRBJ2-3	-	TRBV27	TGTGCCAGCAGCCATATCCCGGGTCGCTACACAGATACGCAGTATTTT	CASSHIPGRYTDTQYF
-	TRBJ1-6	-	TRBV30	TGTGCCTGGATTGGGGGAGGGTGGTCTAATTCACCCCTCCACTTT	CAWIGGGWSNSPLHF
TRBD1	TRBJ1-5	-	TRBV6-5	TGTGCCAGCAGGCCAGACAGGGTAGTTGATCAGCCCCAGCATTTT	CASRPDRVVDQPQHF
-	TRBJ2-3	-	TRBV2	TGTGCCAGCAGCGAAACGGGACACCGCACAGATACGCAGTATTTT	CASSETGHRTDTQYF
-	TRBJ1-1	-	TRBV27	TGTGCCAGCAGTCCCAGGACGCTCATGGGGGCCTCAGAAGCTTTCTTT	CASSPRTLMGASEAFF
TRBD2	TRBJ2-1	-	TRBV10-1	TGCGCCAGCAGTGGTAGCGGGAGAAGGAGAAATGAGCAGTTCTTC	CASSGSGRRRNEQFF
-	TRBJ2-1	once	TRBV6-6	TGTGCCAGCAGTCCGGACCGGGGTGGCTCCTACAATGAGCAGTTCTTC	CASSPDRGGSYNEQFF
TRBD2	TRBJ2-5	-	TRBV5-4	TGTGCCAGCAGCTTCCGGACTAGCGTAGGAGAGACCCAGTACTTC	CASSFRTSVGETQYF
-	TRBJ2-5	few	TRBV9	TGTGCCAGCAGCGTAGTTGGGACAAAAGAGACCCAGTACTTC	CASSVVGTKETQYF
TRBD1	TRBJ2-7	-	TRBV5-1	TGCGCCAGCAGCTTGACAGGGGTTTACGAGCAGTACTTC	CASSLTGVYEQYF
-	TRBJ1-5	-	TRBV7-2	TGTGCCAGCAGCTTGACGGGGGTGGGACAGCCCCAGCATTTT	CASSLTGVGQPQHF
-	TRBJ1-2	-	TRBV14	TGTGCCAGCAGCCAAGTGGGACTCTATGGCTACACCTTC	CASSQVGLYGYTF
-	TRBJ2-7	-	TRBV27	TGTGCCAGCAGTTTCTTCGAGCAGTACTTC	CASSFFEQYF
-	TRBJ1-2	-	TRBV6-5	TGTGCCAGCAGTTACTCGTCTGACAGCCCTAATGGCTACACCTTC	CASSYSSDSPNGYTF
-	TRBJ1-1	-	TRBV29-1	TGCAGCGTTGAGGGCAGATTGAACACTGAAGCTTTCTTT	CSVEGRLNTEAFF
-	TRBJ1-1	-	TRBV7-9	TGTGCCAGCAGCTTACGGGGGTCTGAAGCTTTCTTT	CASSLRGSEAFF
-	TRBJ1-1	-	TRBV5-1	TGCGCCAGCAGGGCCGGGGGAGTTTTAAACACTGAAGCTTTCTTT	CASRAGGVLNTEAFF
-	TRBJ2-1	-	TRBV4-1	TGCGCCAGCAGCCAAGGATGGGTCGGGATCTACAATGAGCAGTTCTTC	CASSQGWVGIYNEQFF
-	TRBJ2-7	-	TRBV29-1	TGCAGCGTAGCCGACAGGTTATACTACGAGCAGTACTTC	CSVADRLYYEQYF
-	TRBJ1-1	-	TRBV20-1	TGCAGTGCTAGACTCGGTGAAGCTTTCTTT	CSARLGEAFF
-	TRBJ2-7	-	TRBV10-3	TGTGCCATCGGTCCAGGGCTATTTTCCGGCGAGCAGTACTTC	CAIGPGLFSGEQYF
TRBD2	TRBJ2-5	-	TRBV7-2	TGTGCCAGCAGCTTAGTCCATTGGACTAGCTTCTCGAGCTCGACCCAGTACTTC	CASSLVHWTSFSSSTQYF
TRBD1	TRBJ2-7	-	TRBV27	TGTGCCAGCAGTTCCACAGGGGGCTTAGGCCACGAGCAGTACTTC	CASSSTGGLGHEQYF
-	TRBJ2-3	few	TRBV30	TGTGCCTGGAGTGTAGCGGCAGATACGCAGTATTTT	CAWSVAADTQYF